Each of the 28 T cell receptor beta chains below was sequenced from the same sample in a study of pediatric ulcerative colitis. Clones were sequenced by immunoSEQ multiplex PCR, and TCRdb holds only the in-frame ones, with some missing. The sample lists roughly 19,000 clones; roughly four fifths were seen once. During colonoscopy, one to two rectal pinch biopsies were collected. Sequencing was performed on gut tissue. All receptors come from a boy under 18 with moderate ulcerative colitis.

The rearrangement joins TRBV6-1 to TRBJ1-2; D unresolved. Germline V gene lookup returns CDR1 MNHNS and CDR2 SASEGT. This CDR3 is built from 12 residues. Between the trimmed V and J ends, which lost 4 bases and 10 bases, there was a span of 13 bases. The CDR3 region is CASSVVRSFYTF. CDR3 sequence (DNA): TGTGCCAGCAGTGTAGTCAGATCTTTCTACACCTTC.

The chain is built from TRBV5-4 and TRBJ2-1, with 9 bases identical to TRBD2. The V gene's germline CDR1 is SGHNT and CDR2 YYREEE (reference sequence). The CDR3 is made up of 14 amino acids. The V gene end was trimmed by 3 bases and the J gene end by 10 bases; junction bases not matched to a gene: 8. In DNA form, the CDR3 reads TGTGCCAGCAGCTGGCTAACTACTAGCGGGGAGCAGTTCTTC. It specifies CASSWLTTSGEQFF.

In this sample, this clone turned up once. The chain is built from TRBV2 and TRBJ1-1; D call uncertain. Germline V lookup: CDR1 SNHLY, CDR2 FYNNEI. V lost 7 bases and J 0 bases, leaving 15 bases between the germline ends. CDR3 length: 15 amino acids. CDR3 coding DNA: TGTGCCAGCACCCCTTCCGCTTTCATGAACACTGAAGCTTTCTTT. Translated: CASTPSAFMNTEAFF.

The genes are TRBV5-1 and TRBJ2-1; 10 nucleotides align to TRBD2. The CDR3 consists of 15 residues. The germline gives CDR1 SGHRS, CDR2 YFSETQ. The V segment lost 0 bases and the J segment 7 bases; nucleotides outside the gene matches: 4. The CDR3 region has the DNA TGCGCCAGCAGCTTGGATAGCGGGGGGTTGAATGAGCAGTTCTTC. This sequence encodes CASSLDSGGLNEQFF.

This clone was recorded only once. The CDR3 sequence: CASSPSPGYTGELFF. In nucleotides, the CDR3 is TGTGCCAGCAGCCCCTCTCCCGGGTACACCGGGGAGCTGTTTTTT. The chain combines TRBV11-3 with TRBJ2-2; D is unresolved. Trimming removed 5 bases from V and 3 bases from J, with 13 bases in between. The CDR3 extends over 15 amino acids. The germline gives CDR1 SGHNT, CDR2 YENEEA. The complete variable domain, with remaining parts taken from reference TRBV11-3 and TRBJ2-2, reads EAGVVQSPRYKIIEKKQPVAFWCNPISGHNTLYWYLQNLGQGPELLIRYENEEAVDDSQLPKDRFSAERLKGVDSTLKIQPAELGDSAVYLCASSPSPGYTGELFFGEGSRLTVL.

The DNA for the CDR3 is TGTGCCAGCAGTTACTCGGGGGTCTCTGGGGCCAACGTCCTGACTTTC. Residues: CASSYSGVSGANVLTF. V is TRBV6-5 and J is TRBJ2-6; TRBD1 or TRBD2 may be the D gene (5 bases each). V dropped 0 bases and J dropped 0 bases, with 6 bases sitting between them. CDR1 and CDR2 (germline): MNHEY, SVGAGI. There are 16 residues in the CDR3.

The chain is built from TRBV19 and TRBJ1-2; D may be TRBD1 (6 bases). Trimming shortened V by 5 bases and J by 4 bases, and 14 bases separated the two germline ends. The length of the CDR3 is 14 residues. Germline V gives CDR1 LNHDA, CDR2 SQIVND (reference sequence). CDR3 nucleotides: TGTGCCAGTAGTTTAACCGGGACAACCTATGGCTACACCTTC. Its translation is CASSLTGTTYGYTF.

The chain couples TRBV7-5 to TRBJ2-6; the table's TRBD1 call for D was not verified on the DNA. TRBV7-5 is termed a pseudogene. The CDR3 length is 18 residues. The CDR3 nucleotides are TGTGTCAGAAGCTTAGCGAAGACAGGCCACTCTGGGGCCAACGTCCTGACTTTC. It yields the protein CVRSLAKTGHSGANVLTF.

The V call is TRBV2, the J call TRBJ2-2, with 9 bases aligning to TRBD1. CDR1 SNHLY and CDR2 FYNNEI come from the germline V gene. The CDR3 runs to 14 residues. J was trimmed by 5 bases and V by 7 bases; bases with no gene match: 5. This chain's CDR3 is CASNGQGRTGELFF. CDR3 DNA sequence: TGTGCCAGCAATGGACAGGGGCGGACCGGGGAGCTGTTTTTT.

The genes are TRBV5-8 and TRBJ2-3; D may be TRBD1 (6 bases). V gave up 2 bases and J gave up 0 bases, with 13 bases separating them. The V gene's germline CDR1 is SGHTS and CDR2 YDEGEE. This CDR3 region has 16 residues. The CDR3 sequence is CASSFAGVISTDTQYF. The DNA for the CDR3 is TGTGCCAGCAGCTTTGCAGGGGTTATTAGCACAGATACGCAGTATTTT. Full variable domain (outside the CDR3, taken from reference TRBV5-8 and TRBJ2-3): EAGVTQSPTHLIKTRGQQATLRCSPISGHTSVYWYQQALGLGLQFLLWYDEGEERNRGNFPPRFSGRQFPNYSSELNVNALELEDSALYLCASSFAGVISTDTQYFGPGTRLTVL.

CDR3 region: CASSQEVARSTEAFF. CDR3 DNA: TGCGCCAGCAGCCAAGAGGTCGCCCGGTCCACTGAAGCTTTCTTT. V and J are TRBV4-1 and TRBJ1-1; D not resolved. Trimming took off 0 bases at V and 4 bases at J, with 12 bases between the two ends. The CDR3 runs to 15 residues. The germline V gene encodes CDR1 MGHRA and CDR2 YSYEKL.

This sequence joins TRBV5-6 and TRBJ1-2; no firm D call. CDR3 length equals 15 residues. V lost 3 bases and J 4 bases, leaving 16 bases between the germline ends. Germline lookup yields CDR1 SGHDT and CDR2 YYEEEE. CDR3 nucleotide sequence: TGTGCCAGCAGCTCCCTCTATCGGCAGACCTATGGCTACACCTTC. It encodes CASSSLYRQTYGYTF.

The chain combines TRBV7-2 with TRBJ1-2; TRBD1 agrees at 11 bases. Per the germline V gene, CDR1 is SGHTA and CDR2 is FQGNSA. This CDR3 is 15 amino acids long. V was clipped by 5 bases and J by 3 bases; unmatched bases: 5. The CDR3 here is CASSEDRGRHYGYTF. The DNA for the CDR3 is TGTGCCAGCAGCGAGGACAGGGGGCGCCACTATGGCTACACCTTC.

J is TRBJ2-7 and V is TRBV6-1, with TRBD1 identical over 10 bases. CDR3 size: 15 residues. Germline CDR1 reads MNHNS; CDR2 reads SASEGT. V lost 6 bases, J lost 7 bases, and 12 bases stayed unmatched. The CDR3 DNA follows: TGTGCCAGCAGCCATGGACAGGGGGAAACGGGTGAGCAGTACTTC. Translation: CASSHGQGETGEQYF.

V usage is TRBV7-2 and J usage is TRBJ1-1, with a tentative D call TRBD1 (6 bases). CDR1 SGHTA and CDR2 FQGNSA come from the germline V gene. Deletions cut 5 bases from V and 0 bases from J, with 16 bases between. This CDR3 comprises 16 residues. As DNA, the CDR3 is TGTGCCAGCAGCCTCCGCGGGGGCGGAATGAACACTGAAGCTTTCTTT. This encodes CASSLRGGGMNTEAFF.

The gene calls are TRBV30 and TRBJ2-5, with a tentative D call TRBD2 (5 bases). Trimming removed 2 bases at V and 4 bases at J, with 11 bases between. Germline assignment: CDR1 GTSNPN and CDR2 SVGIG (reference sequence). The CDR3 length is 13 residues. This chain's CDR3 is CAWSKNRGETQYF. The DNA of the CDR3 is TGTGCCTGGAGTAAAAACCGGGGAGAGACCCAGTACTTC.

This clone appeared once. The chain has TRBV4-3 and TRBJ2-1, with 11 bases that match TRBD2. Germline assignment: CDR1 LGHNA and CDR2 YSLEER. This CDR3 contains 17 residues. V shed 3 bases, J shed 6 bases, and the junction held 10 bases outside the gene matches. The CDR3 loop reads CASSQYLSGRAGNEQFF. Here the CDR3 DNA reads TGCGCCAGCAGCCAGTATCTTAGCGGGAGGGCCGGCAATGAGCAGTTCTTC.

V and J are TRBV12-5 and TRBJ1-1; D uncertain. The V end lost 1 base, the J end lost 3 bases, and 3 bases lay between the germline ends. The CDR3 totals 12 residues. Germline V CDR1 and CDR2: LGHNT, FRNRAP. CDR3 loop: CASGLEDTEAFF. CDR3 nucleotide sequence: TGTGCTAGTGGTTTGGAGGACACTGAAGCTTTCTTT.

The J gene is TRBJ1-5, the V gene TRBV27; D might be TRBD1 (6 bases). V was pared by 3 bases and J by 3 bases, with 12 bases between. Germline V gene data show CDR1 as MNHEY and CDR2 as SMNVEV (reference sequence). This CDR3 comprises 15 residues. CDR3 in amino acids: CASSFGGAFNQPQHF. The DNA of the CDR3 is TGTGCCAGCAGTTTTGGGGGGGCATTCAATCAGCCCCAGCATTTT.

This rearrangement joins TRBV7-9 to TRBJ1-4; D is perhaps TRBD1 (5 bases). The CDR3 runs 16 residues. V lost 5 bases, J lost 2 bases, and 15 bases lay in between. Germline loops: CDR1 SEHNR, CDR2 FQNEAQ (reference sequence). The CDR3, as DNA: TGTGCCAGCAGCGTGGCCGGGGCGGGCACTAATGAAAAACTGTTTTTT. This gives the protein CASSVAGAGTNEKLFF.

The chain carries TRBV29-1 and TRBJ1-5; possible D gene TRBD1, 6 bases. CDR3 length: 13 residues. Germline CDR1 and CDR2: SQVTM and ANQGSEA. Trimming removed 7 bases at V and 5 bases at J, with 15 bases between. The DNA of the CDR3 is TGCAGCGGGGGGGCAGGGAAAGATCAGCCCCAGCATTTT. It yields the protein CSGGAGKDQPQHF.

The CDR3 region has the DNA TGTGCCACCATCGCAAGTGGACAGCCGTATTCACCCCTCCACTTT. It translates to CATIASGQPYSPLHF. The chain links TRBV15 to TRBJ1-6, with D perhaps TRBD1 (6 bases). V shed 7 bases and J shed 8 bases, with 18 bases lying between them. The CDR3 is 15 residues long. CDR1 LNHNV and CDR2 YYDKDF come from the germline V gene (reference sequence).

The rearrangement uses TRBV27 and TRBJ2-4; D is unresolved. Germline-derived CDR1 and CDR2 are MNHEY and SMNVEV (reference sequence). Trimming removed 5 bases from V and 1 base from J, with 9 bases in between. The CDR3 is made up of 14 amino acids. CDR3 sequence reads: CASSVNGAKNIQYF. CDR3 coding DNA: TGTGCCAGCAGTGTAAATGGGGCCAAAAACATTCAGTACTTC.

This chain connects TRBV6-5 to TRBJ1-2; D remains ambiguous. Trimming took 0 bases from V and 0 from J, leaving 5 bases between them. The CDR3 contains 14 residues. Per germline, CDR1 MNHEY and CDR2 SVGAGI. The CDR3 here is CASSYSSANYGYTF. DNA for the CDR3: TGTGCCAGCAGTTACTCGAGCGCTAACTATGGCTACACCTTC.

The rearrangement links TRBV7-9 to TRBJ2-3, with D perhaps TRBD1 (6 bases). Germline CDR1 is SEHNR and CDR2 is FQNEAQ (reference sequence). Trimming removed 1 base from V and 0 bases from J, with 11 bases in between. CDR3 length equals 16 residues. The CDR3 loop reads CASSLGVRGSTDTQYF. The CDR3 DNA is TGTGCCAGCAGCTTAGGAGTTAGGGGGAGCACAGATACGCAGTATTTT. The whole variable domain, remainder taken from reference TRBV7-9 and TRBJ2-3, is DTGVSQNPRHKITKRGQNVTFRCDPISEHNRLYWYRQTLGQGPEFLTYFQNEAQLEKSRLLSDRFSAERPKGSFSTLEIQRTEQGDSAMYLCASSLGVRGSTDTQYFGPGTRLTVL.

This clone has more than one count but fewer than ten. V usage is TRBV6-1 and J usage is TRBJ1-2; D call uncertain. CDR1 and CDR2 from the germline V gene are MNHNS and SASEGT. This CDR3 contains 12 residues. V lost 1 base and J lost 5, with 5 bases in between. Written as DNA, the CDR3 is TGTGCCAGCAGTGAAGGTCTGTATGGCTACACCTTC. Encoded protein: CASSEGLYGYTF.

The CDR3 sequence is CASSYSGGRTYEQYF. In nucleotides, the CDR3 is TGTGCCAGCAGCTATAGCGGGGGCCGAACCTACGAGCAGTACTTC. This chain uses TRBV7-8 with TRBJ2-7, with 9 bases lining up with TRBD2. Germline V gene data show CDR1 as SGHVS and CDR2 as FQNEAQ. The CDR3 is made up of 15 amino acids. V lost 4 bases and J lost 2; bases outside the gene matches: 6.

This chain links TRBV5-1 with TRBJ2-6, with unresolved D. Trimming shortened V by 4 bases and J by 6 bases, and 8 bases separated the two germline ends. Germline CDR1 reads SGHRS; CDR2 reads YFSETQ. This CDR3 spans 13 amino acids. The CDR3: CASSASEANVLTF. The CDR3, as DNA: TGCGCCAGCAGCGCTAGTGAGGCCAACGTCCTGACTTTC. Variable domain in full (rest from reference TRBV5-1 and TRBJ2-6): KAGVTQTPRYLIKTRGQQVTLSCSPISGHRSVSWYQQTPGQGLQFLFEYFSETQRNKGNFPGRFSGRQFSNSRSEMNVSTLELGDSALYLCASSASEANVLTFGAGSRLTVL.